This T cell receptor beta chain appears in the sequencing data of a study of shared clonotypes between healthy human individuals. Study-level information: The plates for each donor numbered three CD4 naive, three CD4 memory, two CD8 naive and one CD8 memory. Regarding the study as a whole: Lower generation probabilities were found for non-shared clonotypes than for those shared by all four donors.

This clone showed up just a few times. Its antigen remains unknown. The CDR3 covers 17 residues. CDR1 is SGHVS, CDR2 FQNEAQ, per germline. Trimming took off 5 bases at V and 6 bases at J, with 22 bases between the two ends. It was across several immunoSEQ plates that each subset's genomic DNA was evenly split. TCRdb's table, derived via immunoSEQ multiplex PCR, lists solely in-frame clones and lacks some. Of around 700,000 clones listed, around 73% are singletons. This chain uses TRBV7-8 with TRBJ2-2; TRBD1 might be the D (5 bases). This receptor was obtained from a woman aged 25 to 39 in good health. Source material: memory CD4+ T cells sorted from blood. As for subset: CD45RA-negative fraction. The CDR3, as DNA: TGTGCCAGCAGCAGAGAAGGGGTCAGGCTGAGACCCGGGGAGCTGTTTTTT. Translating gives CASSREGVRLRPGELFF.